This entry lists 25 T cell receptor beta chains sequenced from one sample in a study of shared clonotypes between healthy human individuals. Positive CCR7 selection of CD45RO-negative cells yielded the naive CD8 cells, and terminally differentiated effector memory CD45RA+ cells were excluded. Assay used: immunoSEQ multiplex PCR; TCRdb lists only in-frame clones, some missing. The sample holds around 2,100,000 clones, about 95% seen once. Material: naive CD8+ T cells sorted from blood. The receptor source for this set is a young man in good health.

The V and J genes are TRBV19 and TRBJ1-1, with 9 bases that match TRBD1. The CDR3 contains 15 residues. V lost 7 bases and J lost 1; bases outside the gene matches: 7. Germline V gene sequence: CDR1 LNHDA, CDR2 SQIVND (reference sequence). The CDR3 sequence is CASTLTGGANTEAFF. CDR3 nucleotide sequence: TGTGCCAGTACCCTCACAGGGGGCGCGAACACTGAAGCTTTCTTT.

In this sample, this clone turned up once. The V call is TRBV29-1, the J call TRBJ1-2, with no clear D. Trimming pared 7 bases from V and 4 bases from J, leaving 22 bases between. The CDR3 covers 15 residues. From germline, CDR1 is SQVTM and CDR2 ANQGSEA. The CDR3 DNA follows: TGCAGCGCTTCCTTTTGGCAGCTATTAAGCTATGGCTACACCTTC. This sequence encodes CSASFWQLLSYGYTF. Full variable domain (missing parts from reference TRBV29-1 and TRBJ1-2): SAVISQKPSRDICQRGTSLTIQCQVDSQVTMMFWYRQQPGQSLTLIATANQGSEATYESGFVIDKFPISRPNLTFSTLTVSNMSPEDSSIYLCSASFWQLLSYGYTFGSGTRLTVV.

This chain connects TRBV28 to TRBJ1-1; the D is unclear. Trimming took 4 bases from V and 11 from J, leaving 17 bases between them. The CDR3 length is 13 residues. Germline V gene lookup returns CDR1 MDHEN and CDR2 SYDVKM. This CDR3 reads CASSSQLSNPAFF. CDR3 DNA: TGTGCCAGCAGTTCACAACTCAGTAACCCCGCTTTCTTT.

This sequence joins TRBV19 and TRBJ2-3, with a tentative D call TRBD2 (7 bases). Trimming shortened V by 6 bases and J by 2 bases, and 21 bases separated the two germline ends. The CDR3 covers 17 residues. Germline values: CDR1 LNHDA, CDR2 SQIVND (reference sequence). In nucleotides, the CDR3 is TGTGCCAGTAGCCATCCCTGGGAGGGGGGACTCACAGATACGCAGTATTTT. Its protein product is CASSHPWEGGLTDTQYF.

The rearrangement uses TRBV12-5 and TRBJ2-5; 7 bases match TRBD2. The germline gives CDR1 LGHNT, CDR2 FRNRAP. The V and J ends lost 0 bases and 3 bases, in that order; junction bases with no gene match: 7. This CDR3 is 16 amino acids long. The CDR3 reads CASGLVRGVTKETQYF. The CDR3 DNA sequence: TGTGCTAGTGGTTTGGTACGGGGGGTGACTAAAGAGACCCAGTACTTC.

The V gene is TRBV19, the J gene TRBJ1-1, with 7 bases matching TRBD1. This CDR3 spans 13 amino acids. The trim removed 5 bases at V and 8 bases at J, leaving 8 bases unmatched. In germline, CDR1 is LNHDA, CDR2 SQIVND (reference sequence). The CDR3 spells CASSQGDTTEAFF. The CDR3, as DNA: TGTGCCAGTAGTCAGGGGGACACTACAGAAGCTTTCTTT.

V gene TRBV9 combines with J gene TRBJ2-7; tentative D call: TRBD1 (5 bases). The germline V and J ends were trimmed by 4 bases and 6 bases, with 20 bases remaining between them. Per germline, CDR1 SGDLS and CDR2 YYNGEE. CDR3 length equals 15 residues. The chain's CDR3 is CASSTDWGSASEQYF. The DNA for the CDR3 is TGTGCCAGCAGCACAGACTGGGGCTCAGCGAGCGAGCAGTACTTC.

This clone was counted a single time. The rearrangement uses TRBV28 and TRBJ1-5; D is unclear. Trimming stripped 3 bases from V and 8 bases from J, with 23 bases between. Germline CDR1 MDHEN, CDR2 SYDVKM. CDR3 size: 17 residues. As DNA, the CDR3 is TGTGCCAGCAGTTTCCCCCCCCGGGAGGGAGGAATGGAGCCCCAGCATTTT. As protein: CASSFPPREGGMEPQHF.

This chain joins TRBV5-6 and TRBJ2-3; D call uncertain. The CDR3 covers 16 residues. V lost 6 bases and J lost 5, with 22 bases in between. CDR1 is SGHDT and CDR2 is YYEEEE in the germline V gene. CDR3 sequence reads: CASTHVRAILQDTQYF. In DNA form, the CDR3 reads TGTGCCAGCACTCACGTTCGGGCAATCCTTCAAGATACGCAGTATTTT.

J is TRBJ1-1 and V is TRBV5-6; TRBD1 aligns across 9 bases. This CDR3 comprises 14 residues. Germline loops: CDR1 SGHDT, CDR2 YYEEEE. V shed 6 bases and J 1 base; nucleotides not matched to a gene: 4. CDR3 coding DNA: TGTGCCAGCACCTGGGGACAGGGGAACACTGAAGCTTTCTTT. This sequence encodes CASTWGQGNTEAFF.

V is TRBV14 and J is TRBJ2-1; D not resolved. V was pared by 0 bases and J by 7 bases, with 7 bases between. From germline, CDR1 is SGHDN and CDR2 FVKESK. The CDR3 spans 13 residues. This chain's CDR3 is CASSQDLWNEQFF. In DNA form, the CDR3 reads TGTGCCAGCAGCCAAGATCTTTGGAATGAGCAGTTCTTC.

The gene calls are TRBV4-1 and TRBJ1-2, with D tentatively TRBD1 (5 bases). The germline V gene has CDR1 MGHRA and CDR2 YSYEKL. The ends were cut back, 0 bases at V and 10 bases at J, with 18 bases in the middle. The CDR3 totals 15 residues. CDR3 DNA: TGCGCCAGCAGCCAAGATCACCAGGGTGCCGCGGTCTACACCTTC. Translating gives CASSQDHQGAAVYTF.

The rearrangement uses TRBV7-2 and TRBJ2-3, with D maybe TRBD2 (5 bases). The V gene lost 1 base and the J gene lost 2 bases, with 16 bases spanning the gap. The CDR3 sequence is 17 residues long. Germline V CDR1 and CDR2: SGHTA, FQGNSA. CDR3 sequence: CASSLVWLAFDTDTQYF. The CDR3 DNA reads TGTGCCAGCAGCTTAGTTTGGCTAGCCTTCGACACAGATACGCAGTATTTT.

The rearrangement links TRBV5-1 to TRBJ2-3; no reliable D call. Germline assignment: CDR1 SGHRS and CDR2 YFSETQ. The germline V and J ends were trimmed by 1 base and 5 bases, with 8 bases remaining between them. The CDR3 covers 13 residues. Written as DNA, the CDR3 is TGCGCCAGCAGCTTGTGGACCGGAGATACGCAGTATTTT. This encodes CASSLWTGDTQYF.

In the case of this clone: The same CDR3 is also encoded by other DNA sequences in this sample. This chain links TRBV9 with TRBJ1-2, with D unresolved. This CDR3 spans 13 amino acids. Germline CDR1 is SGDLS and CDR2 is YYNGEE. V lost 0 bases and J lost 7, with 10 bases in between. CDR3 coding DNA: TGTGCCAGCAGCGTAGGTGGAGCTACTGGCTACACCTTC. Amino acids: CASSVGGATGYTF.

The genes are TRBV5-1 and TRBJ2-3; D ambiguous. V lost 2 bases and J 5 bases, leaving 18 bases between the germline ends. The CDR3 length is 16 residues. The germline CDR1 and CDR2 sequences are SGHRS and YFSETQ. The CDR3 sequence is CASSLPWTYELDTQYF. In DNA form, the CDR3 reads TGCGCCAGCAGCTTACCTTGGACGTATGAATTAGATACGCAGTATTTT.

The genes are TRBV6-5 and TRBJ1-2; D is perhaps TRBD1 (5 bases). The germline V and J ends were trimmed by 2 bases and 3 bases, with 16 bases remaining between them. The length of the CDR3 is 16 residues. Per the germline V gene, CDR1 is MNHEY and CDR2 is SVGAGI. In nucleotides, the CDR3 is TGTGCCAGCAGTTACCGCCCCGGACAAAGCTACTATGGCTACACCTTC. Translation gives CASSYRPGQSYYGYTF.

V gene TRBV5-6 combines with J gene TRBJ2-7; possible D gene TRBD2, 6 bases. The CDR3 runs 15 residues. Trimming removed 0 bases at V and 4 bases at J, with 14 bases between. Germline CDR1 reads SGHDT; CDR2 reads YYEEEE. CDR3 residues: CASSLALAEQYEQYF. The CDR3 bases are TGTGCCAGCAGCTTGGCTTTAGCGGAGCAATACGAGCAGTACTTC.

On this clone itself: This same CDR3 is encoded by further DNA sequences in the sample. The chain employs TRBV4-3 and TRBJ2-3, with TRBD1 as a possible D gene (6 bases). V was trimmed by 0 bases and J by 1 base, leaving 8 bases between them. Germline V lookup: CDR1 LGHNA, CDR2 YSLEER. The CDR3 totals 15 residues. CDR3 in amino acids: CASSQDRGGTDTQYF. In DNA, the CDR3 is TGCGCCAGCAGCCAAGACAGGGGCGGCACAGATACGCAGTATTTT.

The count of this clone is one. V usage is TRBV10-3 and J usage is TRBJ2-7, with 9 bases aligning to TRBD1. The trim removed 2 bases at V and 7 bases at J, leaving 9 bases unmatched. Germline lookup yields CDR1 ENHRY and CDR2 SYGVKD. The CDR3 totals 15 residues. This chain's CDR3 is CAISEGTGRLREQYF. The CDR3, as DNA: TGTGCCATCAGTGAGGGGACAGGGCGTCTGAGGGAGCAGTACTTC.

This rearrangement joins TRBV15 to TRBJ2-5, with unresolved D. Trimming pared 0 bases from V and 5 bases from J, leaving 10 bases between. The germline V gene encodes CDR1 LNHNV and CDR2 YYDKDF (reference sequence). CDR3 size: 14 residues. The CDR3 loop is CATSRDWGSETQYF. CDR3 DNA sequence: TGTGCCACCAGCAGAGATTGGGGTTCGGAGACCCAGTACTTC.

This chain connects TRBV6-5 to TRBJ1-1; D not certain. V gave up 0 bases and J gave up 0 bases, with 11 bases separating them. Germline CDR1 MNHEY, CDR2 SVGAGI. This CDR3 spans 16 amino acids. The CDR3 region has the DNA TGTGCCAGCAGTTACTCGATTGAGGGTTTGAACACTGAAGCTTTCTTT. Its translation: CASSYSIEGLNTEAFF.

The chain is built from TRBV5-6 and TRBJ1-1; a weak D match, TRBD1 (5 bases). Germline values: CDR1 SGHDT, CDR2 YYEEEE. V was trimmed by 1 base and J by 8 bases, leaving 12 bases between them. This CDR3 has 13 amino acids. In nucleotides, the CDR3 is TGTGCCAGCAGCTTGATAGGCAGGGTGGAAGCTTTCTTT. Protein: CASSLIGRVEAFF.

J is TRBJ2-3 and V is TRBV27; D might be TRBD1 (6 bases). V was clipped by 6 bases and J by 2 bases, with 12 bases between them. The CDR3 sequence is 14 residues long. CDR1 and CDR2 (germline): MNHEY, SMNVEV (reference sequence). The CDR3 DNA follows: TGTGCCAGCAGCGACAGGTGGGACACAGATACGCAGTATTTT. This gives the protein CASSDRWDTDTQYF.

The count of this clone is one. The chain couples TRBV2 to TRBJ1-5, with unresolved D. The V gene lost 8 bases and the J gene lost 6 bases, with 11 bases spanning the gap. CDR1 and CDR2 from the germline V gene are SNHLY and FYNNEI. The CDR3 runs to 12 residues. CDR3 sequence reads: CASGGLGQPQHF. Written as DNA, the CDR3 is TGTGCCAGCGGAGGGCTCGGTCAGCCCCAGCATTTT.